The next 5 T cell receptor beta chains were all read from a single sample in a study of blood T cells in healthy people across ages. Together with a sample-barcoded 5' primer, a J-beta primer mix was included in a second PCR lasting roughly 6 to 12 cycles. MiXCR, applied by TCRdb to the 5' RACE reads, yields one record per CDR3 protein. The sample holds some 710,000 distinct CDR3 sequences, about 42% seen once. Material for sequencing was blood. The receptors here all came from a man at least 80 years old in good health.

In its sample, this clonotype was seen a few times. The J gene is TRBJ2-7, the V gene TRBV14; D is uncertain. With the DNA end fitting TRBJ2-5 better, the J assignment may be wrong. This CDR3 region has 19 residues. Germline V gene lookup returns CDR1 SGHDN and CDR2 FVKESK. The CDR3 loop reads CASSQGHGVGDSRLETQYF. CDR3 bases: TGTGCCAGCAGCCAAGGACACGGAGTCGGTGATTCCCGGCTAGAGACCCAGTACTTC.

This clonotype occurred many times. V is TRBV6-5 and J is TRBJ1-1, with D maybe TRBD1 (5 bases). Germline-derived CDR1 and CDR2 are MNHEY and SVGAGI. Trimming pared 5 bases from V and 1 base from J, leaving 14 bases between. The length of the CDR3 is 15 residues. The CDR3 is CASSVQGEGNTEAFF. For the CDR3, the DNA is TGTGCCAGCAGTGTTCAGGGAGAAGGGAACACTGAAGCTTTCTTT.

A few counts support this clonotype. The rearrangement joins TRBV7-9 to TRBJ2-5, with 11 nucleotides matching TRBD2. The ends lost 5 bases at V and 5 bases at J; junction bases unmatched: 13. Germline V gives CDR1 SEHNR, CDR2 FQNEAQ (reference sequence). This CDR3 has 17 amino acids. CDR3 DNA: TGTGCCAGCAGCCCACGATTTAGCGGGAGGGTACGCGAGACCCAGTACTTC. This gives the protein CASSPRFSGRVRETQYF.

Remarks on this clonotype: A much more abundant neighbour one base away suggests this may be a read error. This chain links TRBV11-3 with TRBJ2-5, with a weak D call TRBD2 (7 bases). The ends were cut back, 3 bases at V and 5 bases at J, with 13 bases in the middle. The CDR3 is 14 residues long. The V gene's germline CDR1 is SGHNT and CDR2 YENEEA. The CDR3, as DNA: TGTGCCAGCAGCTTCGGGGGGCACAGGGAGACCCAGTACTTC. The encoded protein is CASSFGGHRETQYF.

The chain recombines TRBV2 with TRBJ2-3, with 8 nucleotides matching TRBD1. J lost 0 bases, V lost 10 bases, and 9 bases had no gene match. The CDR3 covers 15 residues. The germline gives CDR1 SNHLY, CDR2 FYNNEI. The CDR3 loop is CANLQGGSSTDTQYF. Here the CDR3 DNA reads TGTGCCAACCTACAGGGGGGATCTAGCACAGATACGCAGTATTTT.